The entry below gives a single T cell receptor (beta chain) sequence along with its context. The data were taken from a study of blood T cell repertoires in COVID-19. Assay: immunoSEQ multiplex PCR; the TCRdb copy retains only in-frame clones and omits some. The table lists tens of thousands of clones, around 89% of them singletons, with roughly 1.6% in the top ten. The CDR3 extends over 13 amino acids. Germline V gene data show CDR1 as SNHLY and CDR2 as FYNNEI. With 8 bases removed from V and 1 base from J, the gap between germline ends came to 11 bases. Sequenced sample: peripheral blood. The chain carries TRBV2 and TRBJ1-1; tentatively, D is TRBD1 (6 bases). This TCR came from a man between 60 and 75 years old with acute or convalescent COVID-19. The CDR3 DNA reads TGTGCCAGCTTCCAAGGGGGGAACACTGAAGCTTTCTTT. It yields the protein CASFQGGNTEAFF.